Following are 6 T cell receptor beta chains from one sample sequenced in a study of shared clonotypes between healthy human individuals. TCRdb's copy holds only in-frame clones and misses some; the assay was immunoSEQ multiplex PCR. The sample contains roughly 2,300,000 clones, 92% of which appear only once. What was sequenced was naive CD4+ T cells from PBMCs. Subset specified: CD45RA+ positively selected. The receptors here all came from a man between 18 and 29 years old in good health. Some clones in this sample may be carry-over from other donors' samples.

The chain joins TRBV2 to TRBJ2-3; D assignment may be TRBD1 or TRBD2 (5 bases each). The V end lost 8 bases, the J end lost 1 base, and 28 bases lay between the germline ends. The CDR3 is made up of 19 amino acids. The germline V gene has CDR1 SNHLY and CDR2 FYNNEI. Here the CDR3 DNA reads TGTGCCAGCCGACAAAATCCGGGACCCCCAGCCCTTCGCACAGATACGCAGTATTTT. This codes for CASRQNPGPPALRTDTQYF.

The rearrangement joins TRBV28 to TRBJ2-5; 14 nucleotides align to TRBD2. With V trimmed by 6 bases and J by 7 bases, 1 base remained unmatched. Per the germline V gene, CDR1 is MDHEN and CDR2 is SYDVKM. The CDR3 spans 13 residues. CDR3 amino acids: CASRGLAGGTQYF. In DNA, the CDR3 is TGTGCCAGCAGAGGACTAGCGGGAGGGACCCAGTACTTC.

The chain recombines TRBV28 with TRBJ1-2; D is uncertain. This CDR3 spans 13 amino acids. The germline V gene encodes CDR1 MDHEN and CDR2 SYDVKM. V gave up 6 bases and J gave up 6 bases, with 14 bases separating them. CDR3 coding DNA: TGTGCCAGCAGGCAAGAGACAATGAATGGCTACACCTTC. Its translation: CASRQETMNGYTF.

The chain employs TRBV7-9 and TRBJ2-1; D possibly matches TRBD1 or TRBD2 (6 bases each). V dropped 5 bases and J dropped 4 bases, with 15 bases sitting between them. CDR1 and CDR2 from the germline V gene are SEHNR and FQNEAQ (reference sequence). The CDR3 extends over 15 amino acids. CDR3 sequence reads: CASSPTGRSYNEQFF. CDR3 coding DNA: TGTGCCAGCAGCCCAACAGGGAGGTCGTACAATGAGCAGTTCTTC. Full variable domain (missing parts from reference TRBV7-9 and TRBJ2-1): DTGVSQNPRHKITKRGQNVTFRCDPISEHNRLYWYRQTLGQGPEFLTYFQNEAQLEKSRLLSDRFSAERPKGSFSTLEIQRTEQGDSAMYLCASSPTGRSYNEQFFGPGTRLTVL.

The rearrangement joins TRBV11-3 to TRBJ2-1; no clear D gene. Trimming took off 6 bases at V and 2 bases at J, with 17 bases between the two ends. The CDR3 extends over 16 amino acids. CDR1 and CDR2 (germline): SGHNT, YENEEA. CDR3 sequence: CASSSSAVAAYNEQFF. As DNA, the CDR3 is TGTGCCAGCAGTTCCTCGGCGGTCGCGGCCTACAATGAGCAGTTCTTC.

V and J are TRBV2 and TRBJ2-6; 9 positions agree with TRBD1. This CDR3 contains 16 residues. In germline, CDR1 is SNHLY, CDR2 FYNNEI. V shed 4 bases and J 2 bases; nucleotides not matched to a gene: 3. The CDR3 loop reads CASSGHRGPGANVLTF. The CDR3 DNA follows: TGTGCCAGCAGTGGACACAGGGGGCCTGGGGCCAACGTCCTGACTTTC.